This entry lists 28 T cell receptor beta chains sequenced from one sample in a study of T cell changes during pregnancy in multiple sclerosis. Some clones are missing from TCRdb's copy, which holds only in-frame ones; the method was immunoSEQ multiplex PCR. The table records tens of thousands of clones, roughly nine tenths of them present only once. The source was peripheral blood, collected in the third trimester of pregnancy. The receptor set was obtained from a female donor in good health, enrolled as a control in a pregnancy study.

The chain carries TRBV11-3 and TRBJ2-5; TRBD1 might be the D (6 bases). The CDR3 is made up of 14 amino acids. From germline, CDR1 is SGHNT and CDR2 YENEEA. Trimming removed 5 bases from V and 5 bases from J, with 15 bases in between. CDR3 loop: CASSPGAGSETQYF. The CDR3 bases are TGTGCCAGCAGCCCAGGGGCCGGAAGTGAGACCCAGTACTTC.

The gene calls are TRBV5-5 and TRBJ2-1, with 7 bases matching TRBD1. V dropped 1 base and J dropped 9; count of bases not matched to a gene: 7. Germline CDR1 and CDR2: SGHKS and YYEKEE (reference sequence). The CDR3 is 14 residues long. CDR3 sequence (DNA): TGTGCCAGCAGCTTGCGACAGGGTGGGGGTGAGCAGTTCTTC. This gives the protein CASSLRQGGGEQFF.

This sequence joins TRBV7-2 and TRBJ1-3; 9 bases fit TRBD1. Germline V gives CDR1 SGHTA, CDR2 FQGNSA. Germline trimming cut 4 bases from V and 8 bases from J; bases unmatched to any gene: 3. The CDR3 contains 13 residues. The CDR3 nucleotides are TGTGCCAGCAGCTGGGGACAGGGAGACACCATATATTTT. Translating gives CASSWGQGDTIYF.

V usage is TRBV7-8 and J usage is TRBJ2-1; D is possibly TRBD2 (5 bases). This CDR3 region has 15 residues. The germline V gene encodes CDR1 SGHVS and CDR2 FQNEAQ. V gave up 5 bases and J gave up 8 bases, with 19 bases separating them. The DNA for the CDR3 is TGTGCCAGCAGCCCGGAATTTGGCGGGCGATATGAGCAGTTCTTC. This gives the protein CASSPEFGGRYEQFF.

This rearrangement joins TRBV7-2 to TRBJ2-5, with 9 bases that match TRBD2. With the DNA end fitting TRBJ2-7 better, the J assignment may be wrong. This CDR3 is built from 17 residues. Germline values: CDR1 SGHTA, CDR2 FQGNSA. The CDR3 region has the DNA TGTGCCAGCAGCTTAGAAGGTAGCGGGGGACGTATGAACGAGCAGTACTTC. The encoded protein is CASSLEGSGGRMNEQYF.

The V and J genes are TRBV28 and TRBJ2-2; D is possibly TRBD1 (6 bases). Deletions cut 4 bases from V and 0 bases from J, with 15 bases between. The CDR3 is 17 amino acids. Germline values: CDR1 MDHEN, CDR2 SYDVKM. The CDR3 region has the DNA TGTGCCAGCAGTTCCTCCCCAGGGGTGACGAACACCGGGGAGCTGTTTTTT. Amino acids: CASSSSPGVTNTGELFF.

This chain uses TRBV29-1 with TRBJ2-7, with TRBD1 identical over 9 bases. The ends lost 4 bases at V and 5 bases at J; junction bases unmatched: 9. This CDR3 has 14 residues. The V gene's germline CDR1 is SQVTM and CDR2 ANQGSEA. The CDR3 protein is CSVVNGQGSHEQYF. DNA for the CDR3: TGCAGCGTTGTTAACGGACAGGGGTCTCACGAGCAGTACTTC.

This rearrangement joins TRBV7-2 to TRBJ2-5, with D uncertain. This CDR3 contains 13 residues. Germline V CDR1 and CDR2: SGHTA, FQGNSA. Deletions cut 4 bases from V and 7 bases from J, with 13 bases between. The CDR3 region has the DNA TGTGCCAGCAGCTCTCAGGATAGGTGGACCCAGTACTTC. Its protein is CASSSQDRWTQYF.

The chain carries TRBV5-1 and TRBJ2-1; 9 nucleotides line up with TRBD2. The trim removed 1 base at V and 5 bases at J, leaving 4 bases unmatched. There are 15 residues in the CDR3. Germline lookup yields CDR1 SGHRS and CDR2 YFSETQ. DNA for the CDR3: TGCGCCAGCAGCTTGCGGGGCGGGGGGGACAATGAGCAGTTCTTC. Amino acids: CASSLRGGGDNEQFF.

The rearrangement uses TRBV9 and TRBJ1-2, with 9 bases lining up with TRBD1. CDR1 is SGDLS and CDR2 is YYNGEE in the germline V gene. J lost 5 bases, V lost 4 bases, and 21 bases had no gene match. The CDR3 contains 19 residues. The CDR3 spells CASSSSSTGGRPNLYGYTF. CDR3 coding DNA: TGTGCCAGCAGCTCGAGTTCGACAGGGGGTCGCCCAAATCTTTATGGCTACACCTTC. The full variable domain, in which reference TRBV9 and TRBJ1-2 provide the parts outside the CDR3, is DSGVTQTPKHLITATGQRVTLRCSPRSGDLSVYWYQQSLDQGLQFLIQYYNGEERAKGNILERFSAQQFPDLHSELNLSSLELGDSALYFCASSSSSTGGRPNLYGYTFGSGTRLTVV.

This sequence joins TRBV7-2 and TRBJ2-2; TRBD2 is a possible D gene (5 bases). The CDR3 extends over 13 amino acids. Trimming took off 5 bases at V and 5 bases at J, with 9 bases between the two ends. The germline V gene has CDR1 SGHTA and CDR2 FQGNSA. This chain's CDR3 is CASSPLATGELFF. CDR3 bases: TGTGCCAGCAGCCCCCTAGCAACCGGGGAGCTGTTTTTT.

CDR3 bases: TGTGCCAGCAGCCCCGCAAGAGGGGGATTTAACTATGGCTACACCTTC. Its protein is CASSPARGGFNYGYTF. The chain employs TRBV11-2 and TRBJ1-2; perhaps TRBD1 as D (6 bases). The CDR3 loop spans 16 amino acids. Germline lookup yields CDR1 SGHAT and CDR2 FQNNGV. The V end lost 5 bases, the J end lost 1 base, and 17 bases lay between the germline ends.

The chain is built from TRBV11-3 and TRBJ2-5, with D uncertain. Per the germline V gene, CDR1 is SGHNT and CDR2 is YENEEA. V shed 0 bases and J shed 4 bases, with 6 bases lying between them. The CDR3 extends over 13 amino acids. The CDR3, as DNA: TGTGCCAGCAGCTTAGAACTACGAGAGACCCAGTACTTC. Translating it yields CASSLELRETQYF.

The genes are TRBV6-5 and TRBJ1-6, with unresolved D. The CDR3 has 14 amino acids. Trimming cost V 5 bases and J 12 bases, with 17 bases left between them. CDR1 is MNHEY and CDR2 is SVGAGI in the germline V gene. DNA for the CDR3: TGTGCCAGCAGTCTATTCCGGGCAGGAGGACCCCTCCACTTT. Translation: CASSLFRAGGPLHF.

The chain employs TRBV27 and TRBJ1-6; D is ambiguous. V was clipped by 2 bases and J by 7 bases, with 9 bases between them. The CDR3 has 14 residues. Germline V lookup: CDR1 MNHEY, CDR2 SMNVEV (reference sequence). In DNA, the CDR3 is TGTGCCAGCAGTTTAAGGGAGCGGAATTCACCCCTCCACTTT. This encodes CASSLRERNSPLHF.

V usage is TRBV5-4 and J usage is TRBJ2-5; the D is unclear. Germline V lookup: CDR1 SGHNT, CDR2 YYREEE (reference sequence). V lost 5 bases, J lost 2 bases, and 19 bases lay in between. The CDR3 length is 16 residues. Here the CDR3 reads CASRPSIDTRQETQYF. DNA for the CDR3: TGTGCCAGCAGACCCTCCATAGACACCAGGCAAGAGACCCAGTACTTC. The whole variable domain, filled in from reference TRBV5-4 and TRBJ2-5, reads ETGVTQSPTHLIKTRGQQVTLRCSSQSGHNTVSWYQQALGQGPQFIFQYYREEENGRGNFPPRFSGLQFPNYSSELNVNALELDDSALYLCASRPSIDTRQETQYFGPGTRLLVL.

The V call is TRBV5-4, the J call TRBJ2-6; perhaps TRBD1 as D (6 bases). Trimming removed 2 bases from V and 0 bases from J, with 12 bases in between. Germline CDR1 reads SGHNT; CDR2 reads YYREEE (reference sequence). This CDR3 spans 17 amino acids. The CDR3 DNA reads as TGTGCCAGCAGCTTAATGACAGGTTCCTCTGGGGCCAACGTCCTGACTTTC. This codes for CASSLMTGSSGANVLTF.

This rearrangement joins TRBV11-3 to TRBJ1-1; TRBD1 matches at 11 bases. Germline-derived CDR1 and CDR2 are SGHNT and YENEEA. The V segment lost 6 bases and the J segment 6 bases; nucleotides outside the gene matches: 6. The CDR3 consists of 14 residues. The chain's CDR3 is CASSTGQGASEAFF. DNA of the CDR3: TGTGCCAGCAGTACCGGACAGGGGGCCTCTGAAGCTTTCTTT. Using reference TRBV11-3 and TRBJ1-1 for the parts outside the CDR3, the full variable domain is EAGVVQSPRYKIIEKKQPVAFWCNPISGHNTLYWYLQNLGQGPELLIRYENEEAVDDSQLPKDRFSAERLKGVDSTLKIQPAELGDSAVYLCASSTGQGASEAFFGQGTRLTVV.

The genes are TRBV7-3 and TRBJ2-1; D perhaps matches TRBD1 (6 bases). Germline assignment: CDR1 SGHTA and CDR2 FQGTGA. V was shortened by 2 bases and J by 10 bases, with 15 bases between the two germline ends. The CDR3 has 14 amino acids. The CDR3 spells CASSLGGQPTEQFF. CDR3 DNA sequence: TGTGCCAGCAGCTTAGGTGGACAGCCGACGGAGCAGTTCTTC.

The chain couples TRBV7-2 to TRBJ1-5; 9 bases are shared with TRBD1. With 4 bases clipped from V and 3 bases from J, the junction kept 1 base outside the gene matches. The CDR3 length is 14 residues. From germline, CDR1 is SGHTA and CDR2 FQGNSA. Written as DNA, the CDR3 is TGTGCCAGCAGCTACAGGGGGCCCAATCAGCCCCAGCATTTT. As protein: CASSYRGPNQPQHF.

The chain joins TRBV28 to TRBJ2-2; 7 bases are shared with TRBD1. The V segment lost 5 bases and the J segment 2 bases; nucleotides outside the gene matches: 29. There are 23 residues in the CDR3. The germline V gene has CDR1 MDHEN and CDR2 SYDVKM. Here the CDR3 reads CASSIAPGTVQPVVFLNTGELFF. DNA of the CDR3: TGTGCCAGCAGTATAGCCCCCGGGACAGTCCAACCTGTAGTTTTCCTTAACACCGGGGAGCTGTTTTTT.

This rearrangement joins TRBV30 to TRBJ1-1; 7 nucleotides align to TRBD1. Germline V CDR1 and CDR2: GTSNPN, SVGIG (reference sequence). There are 18 residues in the CDR3. V dropped 3 bases and J dropped 4; count of bases not matched to a gene: 20. CDR3 DNA sequence: TGTGCCTGGAGCGTGAGATGGACAGGAGCGGAACGATTCACTGAAGCTTTCTTT. Amino acids: CAWSVRWTGAERFTEAFF.

The chain is built from TRBV4-1 and TRBJ1-1; maybe TRBD1 (6 bases). Trimming took off 3 bases at V and 0 bases at J, with 11 bases between the two ends. This CDR3 region has 15 residues. Germline assignment: CDR1 MGHRA and CDR2 YSYEKL. In DNA form, the CDR3 reads TGCGCCAGCAGCCAGGGGGCAAAAATGAACACTGAAGCTTTCTTT. This encodes CASSQGAKMNTEAFF.

The chain couples TRBV29-1 to TRBJ1-2, with TRBD1 matching 7 bases. This CDR3 region has 13 residues. Germline V gene data show CDR1 as SQVTM and CDR2 as ANQGSEA. V lost 3 bases and J lost 4; bases outside the gene matches: 5. The CDR3 bases are TGCAGCGTTGAGACAGGGTTGGCCTATGGCTACACCTTC. As protein: CSVETGLAYGYTF.

This clone was observed once. V usage is TRBV12-5 and J usage is TRBJ2-7; 10 nucleotides align to TRBD1. CDR1 and CDR2 (germline): LGHNT, FRNRAP. The CDR3 length is 15 residues. Trimming at V came to 1 base and at J to 3 bases, leaving 3 bases not matched to a gene. In DNA form, the CDR3 reads TGTGCTAGTGGTTTGGGACAGGGGGCTAACTACGAGCAGTACTTC. Translated: CASGLGQGANYEQYF.

The chain uses TRBV4-3 and TRBJ1-4; tentatively, D is TRBD1 (6 bases). Trimming shortened V by 0 bases and J by 8 bases, and 19 bases separated the two germline ends. The germline CDR1 and CDR2 sequences are LGHNA and YSLEER. This CDR3 has 17 residues. DNA of the CDR3: TGCGCCAGCAGCCAAGAGGGGAATTGGGGGCGCTGGGAAAAACTGTTTTTT. Protein product: CASSQEGNWGRWEKLFF.

This clone has a single count. This sequence joins TRBV27 and TRBJ1-2, with 10 bases that match TRBD1. CDR3 size: 14 residues. The J segment lost 8 bases and the V segment lost 5 bases, leaving 8 bases of the junction unmatched. The germline V gene has CDR1 MNHEY and CDR2 SMNVEV (reference sequence). CDR3 loop: CASSPGQGGCGYTF. The CDR3 DNA reads as TGTGCCAGCAGTCCTGGACAGGGGGGTTGCGGCTACACCTTC.

The chain couples TRBV5-5 to TRBJ1-5; TRBD1 matches at 8 bases. V lost 4 bases to trimming and J lost 11 bases; unmatched junction nucleotides: 14. The CDR3 covers 15 residues. CDR1 and CDR2 from the germline V gene are SGHKS and YYEKEE (reference sequence). The DNA for the CDR3 is TGTGCCAGCAGCGCGACAGGGGCCCTGCAATCAGCCCAGCATTTT. This gives the protein CASSATGALQSAQHF. The whole variable domain, filled in from reference TRBV5-5 and TRBJ1-5, reads DAGVTQSPTHLIKTRGQQVTLRCSPISGHKSVSWYQQVLGQGPQFIFQYYEKEERGRGNFPDRFSARQFPNYSSELNVNALLLGDSALYLCASSATGALQSAQHFGDGTRLSIL.